One and the same sample provided the 3 T cell receptor beta chains below, sequenced in a study of cytomegalovirus exposure and HLA in healthy donors. It was with 60 Vbeta and 13 Jbeta primers that the PCR ran. TCRdb's table, derived via immunoSEQ multiplex PCR, lists solely in-frame clones and lacks some. This sample has around 150,000 clones, with around 77% found just once. Specimen: PBMCs. The origin of the receptors is a man in his fifties or sixties in good health and CMV-seronegative.

The gene calls are TRBV7-8 and TRBJ2-3, with TRBD2 matching over 8 bases. Germline assignment: CDR1 SGHVS and CDR2 FQNEAQ. The CDR3 has 15 residues. The V gene end was trimmed by 5 bases and the J gene end by 6 bases; junction bases not matched to a gene: 10. DNA of the CDR3: TGTGCCAGCAGCCCTCAGGGACTAGTGGGGGATACGCAGTATTTT. Amino acids: CASSPQGLVGDTQYF.

This clone was counted a single time. This rearrangement joins TRBV2 to TRBJ2-6; D remains ambiguous. Germline assignment: CDR1 SNHLY and CDR2 FYNNEI. There are 15 residues in the CDR3. V lost 3 bases and J lost 0, with 6 bases in between. CDR3 protein: CASSDFSSGANVLTF. The CDR3, as DNA: TGTGCCAGCAGTGATTTTAGCTCTGGGGCCAACGTCCTGACTTTC.

The V gene is TRBV7-2, the J gene TRBJ1-1; no reliable D call. The germline V and J ends were trimmed by 7 bases and 1 base, with 13 bases remaining between them. CDR1 and CDR2 from the germline V gene are SGHTA and FQGNSA. This CDR3 is 14 amino acids long. This chain's CDR3 is CASTLSWANTEAFF. The CDR3 nucleotides read TGTGCCAGCACCCTAAGCTGGGCGAACACTGAAGCTTTCTTT.